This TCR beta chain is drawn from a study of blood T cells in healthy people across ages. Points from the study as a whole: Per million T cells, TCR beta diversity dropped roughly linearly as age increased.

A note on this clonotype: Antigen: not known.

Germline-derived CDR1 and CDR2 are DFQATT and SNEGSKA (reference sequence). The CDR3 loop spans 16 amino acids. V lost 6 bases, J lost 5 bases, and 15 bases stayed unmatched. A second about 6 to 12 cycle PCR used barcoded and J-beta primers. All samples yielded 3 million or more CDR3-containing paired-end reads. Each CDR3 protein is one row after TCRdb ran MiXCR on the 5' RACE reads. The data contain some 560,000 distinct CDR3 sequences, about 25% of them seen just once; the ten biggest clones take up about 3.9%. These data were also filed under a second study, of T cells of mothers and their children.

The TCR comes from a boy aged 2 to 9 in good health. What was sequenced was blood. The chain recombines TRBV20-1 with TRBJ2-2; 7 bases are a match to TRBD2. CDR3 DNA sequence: TGCAGTGCCCCCACGGCGGGAGATGGGAGGACCGGGGAGCTGTTTTTT. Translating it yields CSAPTAGDGRTGELFF.